One and the same sample provided the 3 T cell receptor beta chains below, sequenced in a study of blood T cells in healthy people across ages. Primers used in a second PCR of about 6 to 12 cycles were a sample-barcoded 5' primer and a J-beta primer mix. One entry per CDR3 protein, called by TCRdb with MiXCR from the 5' RACE reads. The top ten hold 25% to 35% of the sample, which has fewer than 900,000 distinct CDR3 sequences, around 45% seen once. Sequencing was performed on blood. The receptor source for this set is a woman aged 55-70 years in good health.

V is TRBV12-3 or TRBV12-4 and J is TRBJ2-3; D ambiguous. The CDR3 length is 13 residues. Trimming removed 5 bases at V and 0 bases at J, with 6 bases between. For the CDR3, the DNA is TGTGCCAGCAGTGGAGTGAGCACAGATACGCAGTATTTT. It yields the protein CASSGVSTDTQYF.

The V gene is TRBV12-3 or TRBV12-4, the J gene TRBJ1-2, with 7 bases that match TRBD1. The V segment lost 5 bases and the J segment 6 bases; nucleotides outside the gene matches: 3. The CDR3 runs 12 residues. The CDR3 region has the DNA TGTGCCAGCAGTCCACAGGGGCATGGCTACACCTTC. Translated: CASSPQGHGYTF.

The chain joins TRBV12-3 or TRBV12-4 to TRBJ2-2, with D perhaps being TRBD1 or TRBD2 (5 bases each). The CDR3 length is 11 residues. The V end was cut by 8 bases, the J end by 4 bases, with 5 bases between. The CDR3 reads CASGGTGELFF. CDR3 coding DNA: TGTGCCAGCGGGGGCACCGGGGAGCTGTTTTTT.